The 23 T cell receptor beta chains below were found in one sample sequenced in a study of CD8+CD57+ T cells in acquired aplastic anemia. Flow cytometry had shown expanded CD8+CD57+ cells in the patients chosen for sequencing. Genomic DNA acted as the template from which TCR beta VDJ combination and CDR3 sequence profiling were carried out. TCRdb itself ran the reads through MiXCR, one entry per CDR3 protein. The sample records around 250,000 distinct CDR3 sequences, roughly 80% being singletons. Sequencing was performed on sorted CD4+, CD8+, or CD8+CD57+ T cells (not recorded which) from PBMCs. The receptors stem from a human donor with aplastic anemia.

In this sample, this clonotype turned up once. V and J are TRBV9 and TRBJ1-2; the match to TRBD1 covers 7 bases. V trimming: 4 bases; J trimming: 12 bases; junction bases outside the gene matches: 18. The CDR3 totals 15 residues. Germline lookup yields CDR1 SGDLS and CDR2 YYNGEE. CDR3 sequence: CASSQGTDTQYVDTF. The CDR3 DNA reads TGTGCCAGCAGCCAAGGGACAGATACACAGTATGTTGACACCTTC.

Remarks on this clonotype: Compared with germline, one end of the junction differs, possibly owing to a read error. The CDR3 DNA follows: TGTGCCAGCAGCTTAGTGCCCGGGGAGCTGGAGCTTGGCTTC. Translated, it gives CASSLVPGELELGF. The V call is TRBV7-9, the J call TRBJ2-7; tentative D call: TRBD2 (5 bases). This CDR3 is built from 14 residues. Germline lookup yields CDR1 SEHNR and CDR2 FQNEAQ (reference sequence).

The rearrangement links TRBV15 to TRBJ2-3, with 8 bases matching TRBD2. TRBJ2-7 explains the end of the DNA better; the J call may be wrong. The CDR3 is 13 residues long. The germline CDR1 and CDR2 sequences are LNHNV and YYDKDF (reference sequence). The CDR3 region has the DNA TGTGCCAGCAGGCTCGGGGGGGCCTACACGCAGTACTTC. Amino acid sequence: CASRLGGAYTQYF.

J is TRBJ1-6 and V is TRBV2; D uncertain. V lost 7 bases and J lost 5, with 9 bases in between. Looked up from germline, CDR1 is SNHLY and CDR2 is FYNNEI. This CDR3 region has 13 residues. For the CDR3, the DNA is TGTGCCAGCAATACACCGGATAATTCACCCCTCCACTTT. This codes for CASNTPDNSPLHF.

Note on this clonotype: Since the CDR3 does not end with the conserved phenylalanine or tryptophan, this likely comes from a read error. The DNA is left out, because the CDR3 cannot be placed on it with certainty; the CDR3 is given as TCRdb lists it. This chain connects TRBV7-8 to TRBJ2-3; the table's D call, TRBD1, has no DNA check behind it. Counting both end residues, the CDR3 totals 12 amino acids. Germline loops: CDR1 SGHVS, CDR2 FQNEAQ. CDR3: CASSPPSESAYC.

This clonotype was counted between two and nine times. This sequence joins TRBV7-9 and TRBJ1-2, with D hard to call. This CDR3 is 13 amino acids long. Trimming left V 5 bases short and J 4 bases short, with 11 bases between. Germline lookup yields CDR1 SEHNR and CDR2 FQNEAQ (reference sequence). The CDR3: CASSPMDRYGYTF. DNA for the CDR3: TGTGCCAGCAGCCCAATGGACCGCTATGGCTACACCTTC.

Comments on this clonotype: A much more abundant neighbour one base away suggests this may be a read error. The V gene is TRBV7-9, the J gene TRBJ1-2; 8 nucleotides agree with TRBD1. The V gene end was trimmed by 1 base and the J gene end by 14 bases; junction bases not matched to a gene: 15. The CDR3 runs 15 residues. The germline V gene encodes CDR1 SEHNR and CDR2 FQNEAQ (reference sequence). The CDR3 here is CASSLDLTGDTEATF. CDR3 nucleotides: TGTGCCAGCAGCTTAGATCTGACAGGGGACACTGAAGCTACCTTC.

V and J are TRBV7-3 and TRBJ1-2; D gene ambiguous. V was shortened by 11 bases and J by 4 bases, with 17 bases between the two germline ends. This CDR3 is 13 amino acids long. Germline V gives CDR1 SGHTA, CDR2 FQGTGA. The CDR3 sequence: CARSFEAVYGYTF. In nucleotides, the CDR3 is TGTGCCCGTAGCTTCGAGGCTGTCTATGGCTACACCTTC.

As regards this clonotype: Without the conserved terminal phenylalanine or tryptophan, this CDR3 likely stems from a read error. The DNA is omitted, as the CDR3 cannot be located on it reliably, and the CDR3 follows TCRdb's listing. The chain has TRBV7-9 and TRBJ1-2; TRBD1, the table's D call, was not compared with the DNA. Per the germline V gene, CDR1 is SEHNR and CDR2 is FQNEAQ (reference sequence). Inclusive of both ends, the CDR3 amounts to 13 amino acids. CDR3 loop: CASSQLGWGDYTY.

The genes are TRBV5-6 and TRBJ2-3; D is ambiguous. The CDR3 has 14 residues. Germline CDR1 SGHDT, CDR2 YYEEEE. Between the trimmed V and J ends, which lost 4 bases and 6 bases, there was a span of 15 bases. The CDR3 coding sequence is TGTGCCAGCAGCAGGTCTGGGTGTCCCGATACGCAGTATTTT. Its translation: CASSRSGCPDTQYF.

This clonotype was detected a few times. This sequence joins TRBV24-1 and TRBJ2-7, with 10 bases identical to TRBD2. This CDR3 region has 15 residues. V trimming: 4 bases; J trimming: 2 bases; junction bases outside the gene matches: 4. Germline-derived CDR1 and CDR2 are KGHDR and SFDVKD. The CDR3 spells CATSDKLAGPYEQYF. CDR3 bases: TGTGCCACCAGTGACAAACTAGCGGGGCCCTACGAGCAGTACTTC.

Details on this clonotype: This may stem from a read error, because a much larger clone lies one nucleotide away. The DNA is omitted, as the CDR3 cannot be located on it reliably, and the CDR3 follows TCRdb's listing. V is TRBV9 and J is TRBJ2-3. The CDR3 adds up to 14 amino acids, both ends counted. From germline, CDR1 is SGDLS and CDR2 YYNGEE. CDR3 loop: CASSVASDPQYFDF.

The chain joins TRBV7-8 to TRBJ1-1; D unclear. Trimming took off 1 base at V and 8 bases at J, with 17 bases between the two ends. Germline V gene lookup returns CDR1 SGHVS and CDR2 FQNEAQ. The CDR3 spans 15 residues. The CDR3 spells CASSLELGADTEAFF. Here the CDR3 DNA reads TGTGCCAGCAGCTTAGAGCTAGGAGCCGATACGGAAGCTTTCTTT.

Details on this clonotype: At one end, the junction sequence differs from germline, possibly due to a read error. CDR3 sequence (DNA): TGTGCCGGTAGGATTGCTGGCGGTGCCTACAATGAGCAGTTCTTC. Translated, it gives CAGRIAGGAYNEQFF. V is TRBV19 and J is TRBJ2-1; D gene ambiguous. The CDR3 covers 15 residues. Germline CDR1 LNHDA, CDR2 SQIVND (reference sequence).

The chain joins TRBV9 to TRBJ2-1; 13 positions match TRBD2. Germline V CDR1 and CDR2: SGDLS, YYNGEE. The V and J ends lost 4 bases and 12 bases, in that order; junction bases with no gene match: 10. The CDR3 runs to 15 residues. The CDR3 DNA reads as TGTGCCAGCAGCTCAGGGACTAGCGGGGTCAATACGCAGTTCTTC. It specifies CASSSGTSGVNTQFF.

The V call is TRBV20-1, the J call TRBJ2-3; tentatively, D is TRBD1 (5 bases). CDR1 is DFQATT and CDR2 is SNEGSKA in the germline V gene (reference sequence). V lost 5 bases to trimming and J lost 1 base, with 10 bases between them. CDR3 length equals 13 residues. The CDR3 here is CSALRVGTDTQYF. The DNA of the CDR3 is TGCAGTGCTCTCAGGGTCGGCACAGATACGCAGTATTTT.

V and J are TRBV7-9 and TRBJ2-2, with D unresolved. The V gene lost 2 bases and the J gene lost 6 bases, with 4 bases spanning the gap. The CDR3 runs 12 residues. Germline CDR1 SEHNR, CDR2 FQNEAQ (reference sequence). The CDR3 DNA reads as TGTGCCAGCAGCTTACGTGCCGGGGAGCTGTTTTTT. It codes for CASSLRAGELFF. Full variable domain (rest looked up from reference TRBV7-9 and TRBJ2-2): DTGVSQNPRHKITKRGQNVTFRCDPISEHNRLYWYRQTLGQGPEFLTYFQNEAQLEKSRLLSDRFSAERPKGSFSTLEIQRTEQGDSAMYLCASSLRAGELFFGEGSRLTVL.

The chain couples TRBV7-8 to TRBJ1-2; weak D call: TRBD1 (6 bases). Trimming left V 4 bases short and J 2 bases short, with 17 bases between. CDR1 is SGHVS, CDR2 FQNEAQ, per germline. The length of the CDR3 is 16 residues. The CDR3 sequence is CASSSRDGGVNYGYTF. The CDR3 DNA reads as TGTGCCAGCAGCTCACGGGACGGGGGCGTGAACTATGGCTACACCTTC.

The J gene is TRBJ2-7, the V gene TRBV19; D possibly matches TRBD1 or TRBD2 (6 bases each). The J call may be mistaken, given a closer DNA end match to TRBJ2-1. This CDR3 is built from 15 residues. Germline lookup yields CDR1 LNHDA and CDR2 SQIVND (reference sequence). CDR3 in DNA: TGTGCCAGTAGGGGGGCGGGGATGTGCTCCTATGAGCAGTTCTTC. Amino acids: CASRGAGMCSYEQFF.

This clonotype was seen many times. This chain joins TRBV7-9 and TRBJ1-2, with 7 bases identical to TRBD1. The CDR3 has 16 residues. Germline assignment: CDR1 SEHNR and CDR2 FQNEAQ (reference sequence). Trimming at V came to 1 base and at J to 11 bases, leaving 16 bases not matched to a gene. In DNA form, the CDR3 reads TGTGCCAGCAGCTTAGATCTGACAGGGAACACTGAAGCTTACACCTTC. Its translation: CASSLDLTGNTEAYTF.

The chain has TRBV7-8 and TRBJ2-7; D uncertain. This CDR3 spans 13 amino acids. Germline V gene data show CDR1 as SGHVS and CDR2 as FQNEAQ. Trimming took 5 bases from V and 5 from J, leaving 13 bases between them. For the CDR3, the DNA is TGTGCCAGCAGCACAGTGGGCGCTCACGAGCAGTACTTC. Translation: CASSTVGAHEQYF.

Regarding this clonotype: This likely comes from a read error, as the CDR3 has no conserved phenylalanine or tryptophan at its end. It is unclear where the CDR3 begins or ends on the DNA, so no DNA is shown, and the CDR3 is as TCRdb lists it. The chain couples TRBV2 to TRBJ2-3; the D call in the table, TRBD2, was not verified against the DNA. The germline gives CDR1 SNHLY, CDR2 FYNNEI. 13 amino acids form the CDR3, both terminal residues included. CDR3 sequence: CASSDGDSHTLGM.

The chain recombines TRBV5-1 with TRBJ1-2; weak D call: TRBD1 (5 bases). Germline V gene sequence: CDR1 SGHRS, CDR2 YFSETQ. Trimming stripped 4 bases from V and 9 bases from J, with 16 bases between. The CDR3 is 13 residues long. This CDR3 reads CASSLGRGISYTF. The CDR3 nucleotides read TGCGCCAGCAGCCTCGGACGGGGGATAAGCTACACCTTC.